The 19 T cell receptor beta chains given below trace back to one sample, sequenced in a study of blood T cell repertoires in COVID-19 (dated by TCRdb to about 2020). The method behind the library was the immunoSEQ multiplex PCR assay. The source is immuneACCESS, and TCRdb retained only in-frame sequences with V and J called. Part of the clones is not carried over; for the studies checked, unresolved V genes explain less than half of this, and the remainder is unexplained. Recorded for this sample are 410,000 or so clones; roughly 89% of them occurred a single time. The ten largest clones represent roughly 1.4% of the sample. The sample was peripheral blood. The receptors stem from a woman in her 30s with active or convalescent COVID-19.

The rearrangement uses TRBV30 and TRBJ1-6, with D maybe TRBD1 (5 bases). In germline, CDR1 is GTSNPN, CDR2 SVGIG (reference sequence). The CDR3 extends over 15 amino acids. The V and J ends lost 4 bases and 5 bases respectively, with 15 bases between them. As DNA, the CDR3 is TGTGCCTGGACGGGACTCGGGGGGGATAATTCACCCCTCCACTTT. This sequence encodes CAWTGLGGDNSPLHF.

Here the CDR3 reads CASSLDREGSPLHF. The CDR3 nucleotides are TGCGCCAGCAGCTTGGACAGGGAGGGTTCACCCCTCCACTTT. V gene TRBV5-1 combines with J gene TRBJ1-6, with TRBD1 as a possible D gene (6 bases). The V and J ends lost 0 bases and 9 bases respectively, with 10 bases between them. CDR3 size: 14 residues. From germline, CDR1 is SGHRS and CDR2 YFSETQ.

The chain has TRBV5-1 and TRBJ1-2, with D possibly matching TRBD1 (5 bases). Germline V gene sequence: CDR1 SGHRS, CDR2 YFSETQ. Trimming removed 0 bases from V and 8 bases from J, with 8 bases in between. The CDR3 contains 12 residues. The chain's CDR3 is CASSLEGFGYTF. In nucleotides, the CDR3 is TGCGCCAGCAGCTTGGAGGGGTTCGGCTACACCTTC.

The rearrangement joins TRBV21-1 to TRBJ2-1; TRBD2 is the table's D call, not checked against the DNA. TRBV21-1 is an annotated pseudogene. This CDR3 has 14 amino acids. The CDR3 DNA sequence: TGTGCCAGCAGCAAAGAACTAGTCGTCGATGAGCAGTTCTTC. Its protein product is CASSKELVVDEQFF.

The chain carries TRBV6-1 and TRBJ2-1; 13 nucleotides align to TRBD2. Per germline, CDR1 MNHNS and CDR2 SASEGT. The CDR3 loop spans 16 amino acids. With V trimmed by 4 bases and J by 4 bases, 4 bases remained unmatched. The CDR3 region is CASSGWTSGGYNEQFF. The CDR3 region has the DNA TGTGCCAGCAGTGGTTGGACTAGCGGGGGATACAATGAGCAGTTCTTC.

J is TRBJ2-2 and V is TRBV19, with 9 bases that match TRBD2. The ends lost 7 bases at V and 6 bases at J; junction bases unmatched: 12. The CDR3 runs 16 residues. CDR1 LNHDA and CDR2 SQIVND come from the germline V gene (reference sequence). The CDR3 nucleotides read TGTGCCAGTATTGCGCGGGGGGGGTTGTTCCCCGGGGAGCTGTTTTTT. Amino acid sequence: CASIARGGLFPGELFF.

The J gene is TRBJ2-1, the V gene TRBV3-1 (or the pseudogene TRBV3-2), with 13 bases aligning to TRBD2. This CDR3 contains 17 residues. The V gene's germline CDR1 is LGHDT and CDR2 YNNKEL (reference sequence). J gave up 10 bases and V 1 base, and 10 bases lay outside the gene matches. The CDR3 DNA follows: TGTGCCAGCAGCCAAGGGGAGACTAGCGGGGGGACATGGGAGCAGTTCTTC. This gives the protein CASSQGETSGGTWEQFF.

The rearrangement uses TRBV6-5 and TRBJ1-5; unclear D gene. This CDR3 comprises 15 residues. The V end lost 6 bases, the J end lost 0 bases, and 12 bases lay between the germline ends. CDR1 is MNHEY, CDR2 SVGAGI, per germline. The CDR3 DNA reads TGTGCCAGCAGGCGGGAGGGCCATAGCAATCAGCCCCAGCATTTT. Protein: CASRREGHSNQPQHF.

This chain links TRBV6-1 with TRBJ1-2; a possible D gene is TRBD1 (5 bases). The germline gives CDR1 MNHNS, CDR2 SASEGT. The V end lost 3 bases, the J end lost 1 base, and 15 bases lay between the germline ends. This CDR3 comprises 16 residues. CDR3 DNA sequence: TGTGCCAGCAGTGAGTCGAGTTCCGGACATAACTATGGCTACACCTTC. Its protein is CASSESSSGHNYGYTF.

V is TRBV12-3 or TRBV12-4 and J is TRBJ2-5; 7 bases fit TRBD2. This CDR3 is 13 amino acids long. J was trimmed by 2 bases and V by 9 bases; bases with no gene match: 6. In DNA form, the CDR3 reads TGTGCCAGTTGGCGGGGGAGGCAAGAGACCCAGTACTTC. Its translation: CASWRGRQETQYF.

The CDR3 nucleotides read TGTGCCAGCAGCAAAATCGGGACAGCCTCTGGAAACACCATATATTTT. Residues: CASSKIGTASGNTIYF. This sequence joins TRBV21-1 and TRBJ1-3; TRBD1 is the table's D call and was not checked against the DNA. TRBV21-1 is annotated as a pseudogene. The CDR3 spans 16 residues.

This clone was seen once. The chain couples TRBV10-2 to TRBJ2-3, with TRBD2 matching over 9 bases. CDR3 length: 17 residues. Unmatched junction bases numbered 9, after V lost 1 base and J lost 4 bases. Germline assignment: CDR1 WSHSY and CDR2 SAAADI. The CDR3 bases are TGCGCCAGCAGTGAGTTTTTGACTAGCGGTACCTCAGATACGCAGTATTTT. Translated, it gives CASSEFLTSGTSDTQYF.

This clone was seen a single time. V usage is TRBV19 and J usage is TRBJ1-3, with TRBD1 matching 7 bases. The germline CDR1 and CDR2 sequences are LNHDA and SQIVND (reference sequence). This CDR3 has 15 amino acids. J lost 0 bases, V lost 3 bases, and 2 bases had no gene match. The CDR3 is CASSISGGSGNTIYF. CDR3 bases: TGTGCCAGTAGTATCTCAGGGGGCTCTGGAAACACCATATATTTT.

This chain joins TRBV2 and TRBJ1-4, with 7 bases lining up with TRBD1. V trimming: 3 bases; J trimming: 7 bases; junction bases outside the gene matches: 8. The length of the CDR3 is 15 residues. From germline, CDR1 is SNHLY and CDR2 FYNNEI. The CDR3 bases are TGTGCCAGCAGTGAGAGGGGGCGAGGGATTGAAAAACTGTTTTTT. Translation: CASSERGRGIEKLFF.

V and J are TRBV5-6 and TRBJ1-6; unclear D gene. Trimming took off 4 bases at V and 18 bases at J, with 17 bases between the two ends. The CDR3 sequence is 12 residues long. Germline CDR1 is SGHDT and CDR2 is YYEEEE. The CDR3 coding sequence is TGTGCCAGCAGCCTGGGGTTCGGAGAGGGCCACTTT. The encoded protein is CASSLGFGEGHF.

The V gene is TRBV2, the J gene TRBJ1-6; D is unresolved. CDR3 length: 18 amino acids. Germline V gene lookup returns CDR1 SNHLY and CDR2 FYNNEI. The V end lost 4 bases, the J end lost 0 bases, and 16 bases lay between the germline ends. CDR3 amino acids: CASSGSEAYSSYNSPLHF. CDR3 bases: TGTGCCAGCAGTGGATCGGAAGCGTATAGCTCCTATAATTCACCCCTCCACTTT.

The chain carries TRBV27 and TRBJ2-6, with 7 bases identical to TRBD1. In germline, CDR1 is MNHEY, CDR2 SMNVEV (reference sequence). CDR3 length: 14 amino acids. Trimming took 6 bases from V and 2 from J; bases not matched to a gene: 1. DNA of the CDR3: TGTGCCAGCAGCACAGGGGCTGGGGCCAACGTCCTGACTTTC. Encoded protein: CASSTGAGANVLTF.

This clone was counted between two and nine times. This chain joins TRBV2 and TRBJ1-1; 7 nucleotides align to TRBD1. The trim removed 7 bases at V and 4 bases at J, leaving 12 bases unmatched. This CDR3 contains 15 residues. The germline V gene encodes CDR1 SNHLY and CDR2 FYNNEI. This chain's CDR3 is CASTPISAGGTEAFF. CDR3 DNA: TGTGCCAGCACCCCGATCTCGGCAGGGGGCACTGAAGCTTTCTTT.

This clone was seen many times. V and J are TRBV7-9 and TRBJ1-3; 7 bases match TRBD1. With 5 bases clipped from V and 0 bases from J, the junction kept 4 bases outside the gene matches. Germline-derived CDR1 and CDR2 are SEHNR and FQNEAQ (reference sequence). The CDR3 has 15 residues. The CDR3 bases are TGTGCCAGCAGCCGGACAGGCTACTCTGGAAACACCATATATTTT. It specifies CASSRTGYSGNTIYF.